This T cell receptor (beta chain) was obtained from a study of blood T cell repertoires in COVID-19. Trimming removed 0 bases from V and 10 bases from J; junction bases left unmatched: 5. The germline V gene encodes CDR1 MNHNS and CDR2 SASEGT. The CDR3 totals 13 residues. TCRdb's table, derived via immunoSEQ multiplex PCR, lists solely in-frame clones and lacks some. Among under 200,000 clones listed, around 80% were seen once. The sequence was obtained from a woman in her sixties who had recovered from COVID-19. The sequencing input was PBMCs or T cells enriched from blood (not recorded which). This chain links TRBV6-1 with TRBJ1-2; TRBD1 agrees at 7 bases. CDR3 loop: CASSEADRAVYTF. In DNA form, the CDR3 reads TGTGCCAGCAGTGAAGCCGACAGGGCGGTCTACACCTTC.